The next 8 T cell receptor beta chains were all read from a single sample in a study of blood T cell repertoires in COVID-19. TCRdb's copy holds only in-frame clones and misses some; the assay was immunoSEQ multiplex PCR. Of over 200,000 clones in the sample, about nine tenths are singletons; the top ten hold approximately 3.3%. The specimen was PBMCs or T cells enriched from blood (not recorded which). These receptor sequences come from a woman aged 50 to 65 in a cohort exposed to, infected with or recovered from COVID-19 (not recorded which).

This chain connects TRBV27 to TRBJ2-3, with 7 bases identical to TRBD1. This CDR3 region has 16 residues. Germline lookup yields CDR1 MNHEY and CDR2 SMNVEV (reference sequence). With 4 bases clipped from V and 2 bases from J, the junction kept 9 bases outside the gene matches. CDR3 sequence reads: CASSSNTGVHTDTQYF. In DNA form, the CDR3 reads TGTGCCAGCAGTTCCAATACAGGGGTCCACACAGATACGCAGTATTTT.

This clone showed up just once. The junction differs from germline at one of its ends, possibly a read error. Written as DNA, the CDR3 is TGTGCTAGCAGCTTACTCGGCAGGGGAGGGCGAGAGACCCAGTACTTC. This gives the protein CASSLLGRGGRETQYF. The J gene is TRBJ2-5, the V gene TRBV7-7; a weak D match, TRBD2 (7 bases). There are 16 residues in the CDR3. Germline V gene data show CDR1 as SSHAT and CDR2 as FNYEAQ (reference sequence).

This clone was seen a handful of times. The gene calls are TRBV5-8 and TRBJ1-5, with D perhaps TRBD1 (6 bases). The V end lost 3 bases, the J end lost 2 bases, and 6 bases lay between the germline ends. Germline loops: CDR1 SGHTS, CDR2 YDEGEE. The CDR3 is made up of 13 amino acids. CDR3: CASSWTGNQPQHF. Here the CDR3 DNA reads TGTGCCAGCAGCTGGACAGGCAATCAGCCCCAGCATTTT.

V gene TRBV2 combines with J gene TRBJ2-6; 9 nucleotides line up with TRBD1. This CDR3 is built from 13 residues. With V trimmed by 11 bases and J by 4 bases, 3 bases remained unmatched. Germline CDR1 and CDR2: SNHLY and FYNNEI. The CDR3 nucleotides read TGTGCCGGAGGGACAGGGGGGGCCAACGTCCTGACTTTC. Translating gives CAGGTGGANVLTF.

This clone was detected only a few times. The rearrangement joins TRBV18 to TRBJ2-7; no reliable D call. Germline V gene sequence: CDR1 KGHSH, CDR2 LQKENI. Trimming removed 2 bases from V and 0 bases from J, with 11 bases in between. This CDR3 has 15 amino acids. The CDR3: CASSPSQPGSYEQYF. DNA for the CDR3: TGTGCCAGCTCACCATCCCAGCCAGGCTCCTACGAGCAGTACTTC.

CDR3 loop: CATSDQRTGINGYTF. The DNA for the CDR3 is TGTGCCACCAGTGACCAGAGGACAGGGATAAATGGCTACACCTTC. This chain joins TRBV24-1 and TRBJ1-2; 8 bases are a match to TRBD1. Germline CDR1 KGHDR, CDR2 SFDVKD. The CDR3 spans 15 residues. The V segment lost 4 bases and the J segment 6 bases; nucleotides outside the gene matches: 9.

The chain uses TRBV13 and TRBJ1-2; D call uncertain. Germline CDR1 reads PRHDT; CDR2 reads FYEKMQ (reference sequence). This CDR3 comprises 14 residues. V lost 3 bases and J lost 8, with 16 bases in between. This CDR3 is CASSFRGMWAGYTF. The CDR3 nucleotides read TGTGCCAGCAGCTTTCGGGGTATGTGGGCGGGCTACACCTTC.

In regard to this clone: Additional DNA sequences in this sample encode the identical CDR3. V is TRBV7-2 and J is TRBJ1-1, with 11 bases that match TRBD1. The ends lost 5 bases at V and 4 bases at J; junction bases unmatched: 3. The CDR3 sequence is 14 residues long. The V gene's germline CDR1 is SGHTA and CDR2 FQGNSA. The chain's CDR3 is CASSPGQGGTEAFF. For the CDR3, the DNA is TGTGCCAGCAGCCCGGGACAGGGGGGCACTGAAGCTTTCTTT.